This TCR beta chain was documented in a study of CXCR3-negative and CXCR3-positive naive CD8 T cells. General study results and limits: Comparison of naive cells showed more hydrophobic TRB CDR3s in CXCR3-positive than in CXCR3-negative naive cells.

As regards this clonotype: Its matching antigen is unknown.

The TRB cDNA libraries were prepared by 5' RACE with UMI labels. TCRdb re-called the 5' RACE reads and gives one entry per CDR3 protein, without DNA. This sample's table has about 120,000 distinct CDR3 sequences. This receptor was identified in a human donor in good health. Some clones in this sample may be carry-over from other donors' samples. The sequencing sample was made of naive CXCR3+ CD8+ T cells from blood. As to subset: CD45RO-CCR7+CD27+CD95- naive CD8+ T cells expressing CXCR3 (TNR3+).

The CDR3 is CASSLETFYGYTF. The chain links TRBV12-3 or TRBV12-4 to TRBJ1-2. The length of the CDR3 is 13 residues.